Below, one TCR beta chain is given with its context. The target antigen is unknown. CDR1 and CDR2 (germline): SGHVS, FNYEAQ. V lost 5 bases and J lost 3, with 17 bases in between. The CDR3 is 16 amino acids. These data belong to a study of beta chain features in type 1 diabetes. Findings of the study overall: It was possible that PCR favored shorter templates, equally so in patients and controls. The study found moderately but significantly shorter TCRB CDR3s in all four CD4+ subsets of Type 1 diabetes patients. Insertions at VDJ junctions were less frequent in type 1 diabetes patients. These patients also deleted more nucleotides at the same junctions.

All of the isolated RNA was reverse transcribed, so expressed TCRB transcripts were sequenced. Some clones are missing from TCRdb's copy, which holds only in-frame ones; the method was immunoSEQ multiplex PCR. The sample shows 150,000 to 190,000 clones, 10% of them seen only once. The material sequenced was central memory CD4+ T cells from blood. The sequence was obtained from a man aged 25-45 years with type 1 diabetes. The chain has TRBV7-6 and TRBJ2-1; D is unclear. The CDR3 loop reads CASSPTVVPDYNEQFF. CDR3 nucleotides: TGTGCCAGCAGCCCCACAGTGGTCCCTGACTACAATGAGCAGTTCTTC.